This T cell receptor beta chain was sequenced during a study of T cells in narcolepsy. Of note for this clone: Antigen: not known.

Whole-study results and caveats: In some patient and control memory CD4+ samples, autoreactive clones were absent.

The method was immunoSEQ multiplex PCR; TCRdb's version includes in-frame clones alone and lacks a portion of them. The sample yields under 40,000 clones, roughly four fifths seen once. After removal of 4 bases from V and 3 bases from J, the junction contained 5 bases not matched to a gene. This CDR3 has 15 amino acids. CDR1 and CDR2 from the germline V gene are LGHNA and YSLEER. V usage is TRBV4-3 and J usage is TRBJ2-3; 9 bases align to TRBD2. The specimen was memory (CD45RA-) CD4+ T cells from blood. This receptor was identified in a human donor in good health. Here the CDR3 reads CASSLAGGPTDTQYF. CDR3 in DNA: TGCGCCAGCAGCCTCGCGGGGGGGCCAACAGATACGCAGTATTTT.